This T cell receptor beta chain was observed in a study of shared clonotypes between healthy human individuals. Across the study: Aged 18 to 49, the donors were a couple of women and a few men. Overall study results and limits: Relative to their counterparts shared across all four donors, non-shared clonotypes exhibited diminished generation probabilities.

Some clones are missing from TCRdb's copy, which holds only in-frame ones; the method was immunoSEQ multiplex PCR. This table has 1,100,000 or so clones, approximately 80% appearing once. The investigators split CD4+ cells into a CD45RA+ naive subset and a CD45RA-negative memory subset. The CDR3 contains 12 residues. CDR1 is MGHRA, CDR2 YSYEKL, per germline. V lost 0 bases, J lost 6 bases, and 6 bases lay in between. This clone was counted only a few times. Antigen specificity is unknown. Source material: memory CD4+ T cells from PBMCs. Subset in this sample: CD45RA-negative fraction. The chain combines TRBV4-1 with TRBJ2-7; the D gene is possibly TRBD1 (5 bases). The clonotype originates from a man between 18 and 35 years old in good health. Some clones in this sample may be carry-over from other donors' samples. As DNA, the CDR3 is TGCGCCAGCAGCCAAGATCAGGGCGAGCAGTACTTC. Its translation is CASSQDQGEQYF.